Listed below are T cell receptor beta chains from one sample, sequenced in a study of blood T cell repertoires in COVID-19. The method was immunoSEQ multiplex PCR; TCRdb's version includes in-frame clones alone and lacks a portion of them. The table shows 95,000 to 150,000 clones, with 75% to 90% occurring only once. Sequencing was performed on peripheral blood. The receptors here all came from a woman aged 70-85 years with acute or convalescent COVID-19. The CDR3 runs from the conserved cysteine through the conserved F or W. Each record gives: D gene, J gene, clone size, V gene, CDR3 DNA, CDR3 protein. A D gene is named only where the DNA matches it firmly. Clone size is given for some rows only: seen once, a few or many times, or a class if the clone is expanded.

.,TRBJ1-5,.,TRBV29-1,TGCAGCGTTGAAGGTGAGGGTAGTCAGCCCCAGCATTTT,CSVEGEGSQPQHF
TRBD1,TRBJ2-1,once,TRBV7-9,TGTGCCAGCAGCTTGGGACAGGGAGCGGATGAGCAGTTCTTC,CASSLGQGADEQFF
.,TRBJ1-2,once,TRBV5-4,TGTGCTAGCAGCTCCCTCTTCGAAGGGGATGGCTACACCTTC,CASSSLFEGDGYTF
TRBD1,TRBJ1-2,.,TRBV3-1/TRBV3-2,TGTGCCAGCAGCCTCACTCCGGGACAGGGTTTCGGTGGCTACACCTTC,CASSLTPGQGFGGYTF
.,TRBJ2-2,.,TRBV9,TGTGCCAGCAGCGTAGGTCAGGGGGGTCCTTACACCGGGGAGCTGTTTTTT,CASSVGQGGPYTGELFF
TRBD1,TRBJ1-2,.,TRBV3-1/TRBV3-2,TGTGCCAGCAGACCCGGACAGGCTACCTATGGCTACACCTTC,CASRPGQATYGYTF
.,TRBJ1-2,few,TRBV10-3,TGTGCCATCAGTGAGGTCATCTATGGCTACACCTTC,CAISEVIYGYTF
TRBD2,TRBJ2-7,.,TRBV6-2/TRBV6-3,TGTGCCAGCAGTTCGGGAGGGTTTGCCGAATTCGAGCAGTACTTC,CASSSGGFAEFEQYF
.,TRBJ1-3,.,TRBV10-3,TGTGCCATCAACCTGTTCCAGGCAATCTCCTACTCTGGAAACACCATATATTTT,CAINLFQAISYSGNTIYF
.,TRBJ2-7,.,TRBV12-3/TRBV12-4,TGTGCCCGTCGGGGATCCGACGAGCAGTACTTC,CARRGSDEQYF
.,TRBJ1-3,.,TRBV5-1,TGCGCCAGCAGAACCTCGAGCTCTGGAAACACCATATATTTT,CASRTSSSGNTIYF
TRBD1,TRBJ1-5,.,TRBV25-1,TGTGCCAGCAGCCGGGACAGGGGGCCCGATAGCAATCAGCCCCAGCATTTT,CASSRDRGPDSNQPQHF
.,TRBJ1-2,.,TRBV6-5,TGTGCCAGCACCCAGGCAGGCAGTCTCTATGGCTACACCTTC,CASTQAGSLYGYTF
.,TRBJ1-5,.,TRBV9,TGTGCCAGCAGCGTAGGGCCAGGGGATAGCAATCAGCCCCAGCATTTT,CASSVGPGDSNQPQHF
.,TRBJ2-2,.,TRBV24-1,TGTGCCACCAGTCCAAGGCTGGACTTCTTCGTGAGGACCGGGGAGCTGTTTTTT,CATSPRLDFFVRTGELFF
.,TRBJ2-1,.,TRBV27,TGTGCCAGCAGCACACGTCGCTCCTACAATGAGCAGTTCTTC,CASSTRRSYNEQFF
TRBD2,TRBJ2-7,.,TRBV3-1/TRBV3-2,TGTGCCAGCAGCTGGATAGCGGGGGGGCCAGGCGAGCAGTACTTC,CASSWIAGGPGEQYF
.,TRBJ2-7,.,TRBV6-7,TGTGCCAGCAGTTACACAACAGGGGTCGGGGGCCTATCCTACGAGCAGTACTTC,CASSYTTGVGGLSYEQYF
.,TRBJ2-5,once,TRBV28,TGTGCCAGCAGGAGGCGGGAGACCCAGTACTTC,CASRRRETQYF
.,TRBJ1-2,.,TRBV12-3/TRBV12-4,TGTGCCAGCAACCTAGAGGGGGGGCATGGCTACACCTTC,CASNLEGGHGYTF
.,TRBJ2-1,.,TRBV3-1/TRBV3-2,TGTGCCAGCAGCCAAGATCGCGATAATGAGCAGTTCTTC,CASSQDRDNEQFF
.,TRBJ1-5,few,TRBV21-1,TGTGCCAGCAGCAAAATCGCGGACGTACAGGGGGATACCTTTAGCAATCAGCCCCAGCATTTT,CASSKIADVQGDTFSNQPQHF
TRBD1,TRBJ1-1,.,TRBV19,TGTGCCAGTAGTAGAGGGACAGCCACTTGGAACACTGAAGCTTTCTTT,CASSRGTATWNTEAFF
.,TRBJ1-1,.,TRBV10-1,TGCGCCAGCAGTGAATGGGCGCGGGGCGCTGAAGCTTTCTTT,CASSEWARGAEAFF
TRBD1,TRBJ2-5,.,TRBV9,TGTGCCAGCAGCGTCCAGGGGACAGGGCAAGAGACCCAGTACTTC,CASSVQGTGQETQYF
.,TRBJ1-4,.,TRBV2,TGTGCCAGCAGTGAGACAGCCAATGAAAAACTGTTTTTT,CASSETANEKLFF
TRBD1,TRBJ1-5,.,TRBV19,TGTGCCAGTAGTACGGGACAGGGGAAGAGTCAGCCCCAGCATTTT,CASSTGQGKSQPQHF
TRBD1,TRBJ1-4,once,TRBV28,TGTGCCAGCAGTAGAGCGGGACAGGGGAATGAAAAACTGTTTTTT,CASSRAGQGNEKLFF
.,TRBJ1-2,.,TRBV7-2,TGTGCCAGCAGCGCAGGACAGCCGAGAGGAGGCTACACCTTC,CASSAGQPRGGYTF
TRBD2,TRBJ2-1,.,TRBV6-5,TGTGCCAGCAGTTCTAGCGGGGGGGCCAGGGGTGAGCAGTTCTTC,CASSSSGGARGEQFF
.,TRBJ1-6,.,TRBV28,TGTGCCAGCACCCCAAATAATTCACCCCTCCACTTT,CASTPNNSPLHF
TRBD1,TRBJ1-1,.,TRBV6-5,TGTGCCAGCAGTTATGTCCGACAGGGCCAAACTGAAGCTTTCTTT,CASSYVRQGQTEAFF
TRBD1,TRBJ1-2,once,TRBV9,TGTGCCAGCAGCGCTACAACAGGGGGCGGCTACACCTTC,CASSATTGGGYTF
.,TRBJ2-3,.,TRBV4-1,TGCGCCAGCAGCCAGGGAGACGGAGTTAGCACAGATACGCAGTATTTT,CASSQGDGVSTDTQYF